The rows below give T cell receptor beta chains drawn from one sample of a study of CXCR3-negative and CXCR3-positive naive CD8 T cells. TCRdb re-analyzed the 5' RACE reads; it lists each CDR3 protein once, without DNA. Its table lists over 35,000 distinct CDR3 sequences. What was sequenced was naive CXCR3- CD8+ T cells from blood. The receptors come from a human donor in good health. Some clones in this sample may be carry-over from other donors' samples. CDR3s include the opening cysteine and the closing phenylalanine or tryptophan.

cdr3_aa: CSVEDSTGVGYRDTEAFF; v_call: TRBV29-1; cdr3_length: 18; j_call: TRBJ1-1
cdr3_aa: CASSSYSGGANEQFF; v_call: TRBV7-2; cdr3_length: 15; j_call: TRBJ2-1
cdr3_aa: CASSFRTSDEQFF; v_call: TRBV12-3/TRBV12-4; cdr3_length: 13; j_call: TRBJ2-1
cdr3_aa: CASSSGLAGAVEQYF; v_call: TRBV7-6; cdr3_length: 15; j_call: TRBJ2-7
cdr3_aa: CASSVGPDRVYEQYF; v_call: TRBV9; cdr3_length: 15; j_call: TRBJ2-7
cdr3_aa: CASSQLDEVLEQYF; v_call: TRBV3-1; cdr3_length: 14; j_call: TRBJ2-7
cdr3_aa: CASSFVAAVSSYNEQFF; v_call: TRBV7-2; cdr3_length: 17; j_call: TRBJ2-1
cdr3_aa: CASSPGTSGPRDTQYF; v_call: TRBV14; cdr3_length: 16; j_call: TRBJ2-3
cdr3_aa: CASSLFGEGTDTQYF; v_call: TRBV28; cdr3_length: 15; j_call: TRBJ2-3
cdr3_aa: CASSPVAGGQTDTQYF; v_call: TRBV5-1; cdr3_length: 16; j_call: TRBJ2-3
cdr3_aa: CASSLGTGLSYNEQFF; v_call: TRBV11-2; cdr3_length: 16; j_call: TRBJ2-1
cdr3_aa: CASSPGTPSGANVLTF; v_call: TRBV28; cdr3_length: 16; j_call: TRBJ2-6
cdr3_aa: CSATPSTSTSYNEQFF; v_call: TRBV20-1; cdr3_length: 16; j_call: TRBJ2-1
cdr3_aa: CTSSIDSDNEQFF; v_call: TRBV28; cdr3_length: 13; j_call: TRBJ2-1